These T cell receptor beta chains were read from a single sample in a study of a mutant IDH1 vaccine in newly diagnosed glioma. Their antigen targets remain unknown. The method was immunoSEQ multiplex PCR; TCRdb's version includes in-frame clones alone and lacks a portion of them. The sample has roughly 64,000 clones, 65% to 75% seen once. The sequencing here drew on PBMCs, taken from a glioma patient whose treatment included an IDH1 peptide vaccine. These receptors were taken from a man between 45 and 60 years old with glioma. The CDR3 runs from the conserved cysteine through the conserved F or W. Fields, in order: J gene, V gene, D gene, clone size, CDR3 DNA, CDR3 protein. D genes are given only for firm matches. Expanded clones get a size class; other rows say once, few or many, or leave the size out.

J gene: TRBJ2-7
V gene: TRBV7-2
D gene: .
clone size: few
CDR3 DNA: TGTGCCAGCAGCTCCCCCCGGATTAGATACGAGCAGTACTTC
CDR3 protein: CASSSPRIRYEQYF

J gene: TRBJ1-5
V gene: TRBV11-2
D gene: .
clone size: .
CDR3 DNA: TGTGCCAGCAGCTTAGAGGGAAGGCAGCCCCAGCATTTT
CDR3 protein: CASSLEGRQPQHF

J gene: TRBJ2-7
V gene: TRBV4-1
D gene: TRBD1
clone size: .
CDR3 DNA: TGCGCCAGCAGCCAAGGGACCGGGACAGCCTACGAGCAGTACTTC
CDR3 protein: CASSQGTGTAYEQYF

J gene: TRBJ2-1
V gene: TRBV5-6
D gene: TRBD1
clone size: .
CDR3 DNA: TGTGCCAGCAGTAACCTTGGGACAGAAAGTTACAATGAGCAGTTCTTC
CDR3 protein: CASSNLGTESYNEQFF

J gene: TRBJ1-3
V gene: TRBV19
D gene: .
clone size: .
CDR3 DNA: TGTGCCAGTAGTAGGACTTTCGGAAACACCATATATTTT
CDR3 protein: CASSRTFGNTIYF

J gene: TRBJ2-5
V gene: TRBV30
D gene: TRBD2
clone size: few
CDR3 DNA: TGTGCCTGGAGTGGGGGGGAGGGTACGTGGACCCAGTACTTC
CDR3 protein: CAWSGGEGTWTQYF

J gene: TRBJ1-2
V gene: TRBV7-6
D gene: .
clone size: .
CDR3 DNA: TGTGCCAGCAGCTTCGGATGGGATGGCTACACCTTC
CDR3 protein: CASSFGWDGYTF

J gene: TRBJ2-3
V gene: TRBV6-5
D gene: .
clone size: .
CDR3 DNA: TGTGCCAGCAGTTACGACGGGGGAGAGGTTACGCAGTATTTT
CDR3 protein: CASSYDGGEVTQYF

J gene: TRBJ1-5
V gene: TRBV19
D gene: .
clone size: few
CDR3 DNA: TGTGCCAGTAGTCCCAACAATCAGCCCCAGCATTTT
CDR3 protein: CASSPNNQPQHF

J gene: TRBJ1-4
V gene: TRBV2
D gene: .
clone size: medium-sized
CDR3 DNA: TGTGCCAGCAGTGAAGTGGACACAGAACTGTTTTTT
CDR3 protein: CASSEVDTELFF

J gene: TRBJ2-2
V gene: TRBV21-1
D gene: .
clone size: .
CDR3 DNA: TGTGCCAGCAGCCTACGACGAGAGGGTAAAGCCGGGGAGCTGTTTTTT
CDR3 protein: CASSLRREGKAGELFF

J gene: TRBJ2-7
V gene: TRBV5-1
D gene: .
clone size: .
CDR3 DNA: TGCGCCAGCAGCTTGGAGTATCCGGGAAACGAGCAGTACTTC
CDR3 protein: CASSLEYPGNEQYF

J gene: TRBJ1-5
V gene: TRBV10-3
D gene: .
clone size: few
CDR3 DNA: TGTGCCATCAGTGGGGGGTTCAATCAGCCCCAGCATTTT
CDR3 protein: CAISGGFNQPQHF

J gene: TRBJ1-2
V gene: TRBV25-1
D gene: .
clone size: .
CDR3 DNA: TGTGCCAGCAGTTTCGACAGTAACTATGGCTACACCTTC
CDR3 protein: CASSFDSNYGYTF

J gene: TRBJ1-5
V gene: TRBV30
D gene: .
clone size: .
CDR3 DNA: TGTGCCTGGAGTGTAGAGTATAGCAATCAGCCCCAGCATTTT
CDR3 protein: CAWSVEYSNQPQHF

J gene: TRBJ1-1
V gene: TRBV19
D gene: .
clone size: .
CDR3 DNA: TGTGCCAGTCTTGACGTACGTTTAAGGTCTGAAGCTTTCTTT
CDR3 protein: CASLDVRLRSEAFF

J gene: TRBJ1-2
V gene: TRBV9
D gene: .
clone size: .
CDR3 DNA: TGTGCCAGCAGCGTAAATCCCTCCCCGGGTCAGCGCTATGGCTACACCTTC
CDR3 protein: CASSVNPSPGQRYGYTF

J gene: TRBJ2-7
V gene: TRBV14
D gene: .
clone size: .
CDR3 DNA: TGTGCCAGCAGCCAAGGCTACGAGCAGTACTTC
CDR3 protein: CASSQGYEQYF

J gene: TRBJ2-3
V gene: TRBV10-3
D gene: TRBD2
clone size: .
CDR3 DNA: TGTGCCATCGGCCTCAGCGGGGTGGATACGCAGTATTTT
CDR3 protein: CAIGLSGVDTQYF

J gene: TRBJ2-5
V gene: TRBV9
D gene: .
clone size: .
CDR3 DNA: TGTGCCAGCAGCGCCGGACATGGCAGCCAAGAGACCCAGTACTTC
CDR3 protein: CASSAGHGSQETQYF

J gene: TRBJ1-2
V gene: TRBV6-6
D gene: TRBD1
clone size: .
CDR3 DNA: TGTGCCAGCAGTTCGGGACAGGGTGACTATGGCTACACCTTC
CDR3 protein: CASSSGQGDYGYTF

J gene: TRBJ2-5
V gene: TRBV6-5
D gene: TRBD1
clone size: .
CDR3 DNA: TGTGCCAGCAGAGGTGACAGGGGGCGGGAAAGAGAGCAGTACTTC
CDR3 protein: CASRGDRGREREQYF

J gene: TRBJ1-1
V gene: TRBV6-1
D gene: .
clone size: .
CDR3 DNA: TGTGCCAGCAAGTCGACTGGTTACACTGAAGCTTTCTTT
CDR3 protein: CASKSTGYTEAFF

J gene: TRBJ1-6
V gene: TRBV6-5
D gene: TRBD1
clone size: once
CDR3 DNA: TGTGCCAGCAGTTCCCCCCGGACAGGGGATTCACCCCTCCACTTT
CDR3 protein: CASSSPRTGDSPLHF

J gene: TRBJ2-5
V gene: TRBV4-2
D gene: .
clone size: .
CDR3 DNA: TGTGCCAGCAGCCAACTCCGGGGGGAGACCCAGTACTTC
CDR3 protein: CASSQLRGETQYF

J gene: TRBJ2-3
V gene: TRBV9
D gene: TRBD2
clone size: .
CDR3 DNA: TGTGCCAGCAGCGTAAGAAGCGGGGGTGGCGCAGATACGCAGTATTTT
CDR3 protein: CASSVRSGGGADTQYF

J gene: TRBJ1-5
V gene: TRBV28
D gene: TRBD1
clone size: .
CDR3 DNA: TGTGCCAGCAGTTTAACTGGACAGGGGGCGACCCAGCATTTT
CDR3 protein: CASSLTGQGATQHF

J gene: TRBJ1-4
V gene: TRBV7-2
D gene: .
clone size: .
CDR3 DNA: TGTGCCAGCAGCGCGTCACGGTATGAAAAACTGTTTTTT
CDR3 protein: CASSASRYEKLFF

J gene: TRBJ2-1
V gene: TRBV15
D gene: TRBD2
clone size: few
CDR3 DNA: TGTGCCACCAGCAGAGGCGGGGGGAACTACAATGAGCAGTTCTTC
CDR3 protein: CATSRGGGNYNEQFF

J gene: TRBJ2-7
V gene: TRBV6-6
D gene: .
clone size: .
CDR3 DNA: TGTGCCAGCAGTTACTCGGCCCGTGCATCCTACGAGCAGTACTTC
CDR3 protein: CASSYSARASYEQYF

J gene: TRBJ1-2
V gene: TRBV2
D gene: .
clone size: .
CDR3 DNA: TGTGCCAGCAGTGCGGACGTTATTTCTGGCTACACCTTC
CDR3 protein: CASSADVISGYTF

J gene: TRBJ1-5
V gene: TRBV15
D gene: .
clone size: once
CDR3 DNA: TGTGCCACCAGCAGAGATCGGGGCAACAATCAGCCCCAGCATTTT
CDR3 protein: CATSRDRGNNQPQHF